The 15 T cell receptor beta chains presented below share a single source sample, sequenced in a study of T-cell reconstitution after alpha-beta-depleted transplantation in children. A TCRbeta library incorporating unique molecular identifiers was prepared. Each CDR3 protein gets one entry after TCRdb re-called the PCR reads with MiXCR. The sample contains approximately 640,000 distinct CDR3 sequences, 16% of which appear only once. The material was PBMCs from the stem cell graft donor, obtained from the stem cell graft. These receptors all stem from a human donor who donated a stem cell graft to a child with acute myeloid leukemia.

The chain employs TRBV12-3 or TRBV12-4 and TRBJ2-7; D is undetermined. V lost 2 bases to trimming and J lost 3 bases, with 8 bases between them. This CDR3 is 13 amino acids long. CDR3 sequence: CASSLFSLYEQYF. CDR3 in DNA: TGTGCCAGCAGTTTATTTAGCCTCTACGAGCAGTACTTC.

The V and J genes are TRBV11-2 and TRBJ2-3; 13 bases match TRBD2. The CDR3 is made up of 16 amino acids. Germline CDR1 reads SGHAT; CDR2 reads FQNNGV. The V and J ends lost 7 bases and 0 bases, in that order; junction bases with no gene match: 4. The CDR3 is CASIRTSGGSTDTQYF. The CDR3, as DNA: TGTGCCAGCATCCGGACTAGCGGGGGTAGCACAGATACGCAGTATTTT.

This clonotype was recorded at least ten times. This sequence joins TRBV20-1 and TRBJ2-2; D may be TRBD1 (6 bases). The CDR3 runs to 13 residues. Germline values: CDR1 DFQATT, CDR2 SNEGSKA (reference sequence). Trimming removed 3 bases from V and 3 bases from J, with 8 bases in between. CDR3 sequence (DNA): TGCAGTGCTAGCAGGGGCGACACCGGGGAGCTGTTTTTT. Translating gives CSASRGDTGELFF.

Many counts were recorded for this clonotype. V and J are TRBV20-1 and TRBJ2-3; D gene uncertain. V was shortened by 6 bases and J by 6 bases, with 13 bases between the two germline ends. The V gene's germline CDR1 is DFQATT and CDR2 SNEGSKA (reference sequence). This CDR3 is 12 amino acids long. The CDR3 here is CSAYHDLDTQYF. The CDR3 DNA sequence: TGCAGTGCCTACCACGACTTGGATACGCAGTATTTT.

The J gene is TRBJ2-5, the V gene TRBV24-1, with TRBD2 matching over 13 bases. Germline CDR1 KGHDR, CDR2 SFDVKD. The CDR3 runs to 17 residues. With V trimmed by 2 bases and J by 3 bases, 5 bases remained unmatched. The CDR3 DNA reads TGTGCCACCAGTGATTCGCCGGGACTAGCGGGGAAAGAGACCCAGTACTTC. Translating it yields CATSDSPGLAGKETQYF.

This clonotype was seen at least ten times. The rearrangement uses TRBV7-2 and TRBJ2-1; no definite D call. Trimming left V 0 bases short and J 0 bases short, with 9 bases between. The germline V gene encodes CDR1 SGHTA and CDR2 FQGNSA. The CDR3 is 16 residues long. CDR3 sequence: CASSLASPSSYNEQFF. The CDR3 bases are TGTGCCAGCAGCTTAGCTAGCCCGAGCTCCTACAATGAGCAGTTCTTC.

This sequence joins TRBV27 and TRBJ2-1; TRBD2 matches at 10 bases. Trimming at V came to 3 bases and at J to 4 bases, leaving 3 bases not matched to a gene. The CDR3 length is 15 residues. Germline V gives CDR1 MNHEY, CDR2 SMNVEV (reference sequence). CDR3 amino acids: CASSFTSGDYNEQFF. The DNA for the CDR3 is TGTGCCAGCAGTTTTACTAGCGGGGATTACAATGAGCAGTTCTTC.

The V call is TRBV7-2, the J call TRBJ2-5; 7 nucleotides match TRBD2. The length of the CDR3 is 15 residues. The germline gives CDR1 SGHTA, CDR2 FQGNSA. V lost 5 bases to trimming and J lost 1 base; unmatched junction nucleotides: 7. CDR3 DNA: TGTGCCAGCAGCCCAAGACTAGCAACCCAAGAGACCCAGTACTTC. Protein sequence: CASSPRLATQETQYF.

This clonotype was found many times. The chain links TRBV29-1 to TRBJ2-3; TRBD2 agrees at 9 bases. Germline trimming cut 6 bases from V and 1 base from J; bases unmatched to any gene: 8. The CDR3 has 15 residues. CDR1 is SQVTM, CDR2 ANQGSEA, per germline. For the CDR3, the DNA is TGCAGCGTCCTCCTGACTAGCGGTGGCACAGATACGCAGTATTTT. Translating gives CSVLLTSGGTDTQYF.

The chain joins TRBV4-3 to TRBJ1-5; no firm D call. Germline V gene sequence: CDR1 LGHNA, CDR2 YSLEER. The ends were cut back, 2 bases at V and 2 bases at J, with 7 bases in the middle. The CDR3 loop spans 14 amino acids. The CDR3 loop reads CASSQREGNQPQHF. The CDR3 DNA follows: TGCGCCAGCAGCCAACGGGAGGGCAATCAGCCCCAGCATTTT.

J is TRBJ2-1 and V is TRBV7-9; 7 bases align to TRBD1. The ends lost 4 bases at V and 4 bases at J; junction bases unmatched: 4. Germline V gives CDR1 SEHNR, CDR2 FQNEAQ (reference sequence). The CDR3 consists of 14 residues. CDR3: CASSSSGQYNEQFF. In DNA, the CDR3 is TGTGCCAGCAGCTCGTCGGGACAGTACAATGAGCAGTTCTTC.

This clonotype turned up a few times. The chain uses TRBV12-3 or TRBV12-4 and TRBJ1-2; possibly TRBD1 for D (5 bases). Trimming left V 5 bases short and J 4 bases short, with 11 bases between. The CDR3 has 13 residues. CDR3 residues: CASSPLDSYGYTF. The CDR3 nucleotides read TGTGCCAGCAGTCCCCTCGACAGCTATGGCTACACCTTC.

This clonotype was seen only a few times. The chain has TRBV10-3 and TRBJ1-5, with TRBD1 identical over 8 bases. This CDR3 region has 15 residues. With 6 bases clipped from V and 3 bases from J, the junction kept 7 bases outside the gene matches. Germline V gene sequence: CDR1 ENHRY, CDR2 SYGVKD. The CDR3 nucleotides read TGTGCCATCAGCCCGACAGGGGCTTTCAATCAGCCCCAGCATTTT. The encoded protein is CAISPTGAFNQPQHF.

The table lists this clonotype with a few counts. The rearrangement joins TRBV20-1 to TRBJ2-5; possibly TRBD2 for D (5 bases). V was trimmed by 3 bases and J by 2 bases, leaving 7 bases between them. CDR3 size: 12 residues. Germline V gives CDR1 DFQATT, CDR2 SNEGSKA (reference sequence). The CDR3 sequence is CSASSAQETQYF. The CDR3 bases are TGCAGTGCTAGTAGCGCTCAAGAGACCCAGTACTTC.

The sample holds many counts of this clonotype. J is TRBJ2-6 and V is TRBV6-5; 7 bases fit TRBD1. Germline CDR1 and CDR2: MNHEY and SVGAGI. The CDR3 is 15 amino acids. J lost 2 bases, V lost 4 bases, and 2 bases had no gene match. CDR3 nucleotides: TGTGCCAGCAGTTTTGACAGGGCTGGGGCCAACGTCCTGACTTTC. Translating gives CASSFDRAGANVLTF.